The following is a T cell receptor beta chain sequence with its context. The junction departs from the called germline gene at one end, perhaps through a read error. These data belong to a study of radiotherapy plus CTLA-4 blockade in lung cancer. Study at large: Objective responses were seen in around 20% of patients, disease control in roughly 30%.

Data came from immunoSEQ multiplex PCR; TCRdb stores just in-frame clones and leaves some out. The sample shows tens of thousands of clones, around 74% of them seen only once. The TCR sequence derives from a human donor with non-small cell lung cancer whose response to radiotherapy plus ipilimumab could not be evaluated. The material was peripheral blood, obtained from a patient treated with radiotherapy plus ipilimumab.

Written as DNA, the CDR3 is TGTGCCAGCAGCTTAACTGGCAATCAGCCCCAGCGTTTT. This gives the protein CASSLTGNQPQRF. The chain joins TRBV7-2 to TRBJ1-5; D remains ambiguous. The germline gives CDR1 SGHTA, CDR2 FQGNSA. The CDR3 has 13 residues.